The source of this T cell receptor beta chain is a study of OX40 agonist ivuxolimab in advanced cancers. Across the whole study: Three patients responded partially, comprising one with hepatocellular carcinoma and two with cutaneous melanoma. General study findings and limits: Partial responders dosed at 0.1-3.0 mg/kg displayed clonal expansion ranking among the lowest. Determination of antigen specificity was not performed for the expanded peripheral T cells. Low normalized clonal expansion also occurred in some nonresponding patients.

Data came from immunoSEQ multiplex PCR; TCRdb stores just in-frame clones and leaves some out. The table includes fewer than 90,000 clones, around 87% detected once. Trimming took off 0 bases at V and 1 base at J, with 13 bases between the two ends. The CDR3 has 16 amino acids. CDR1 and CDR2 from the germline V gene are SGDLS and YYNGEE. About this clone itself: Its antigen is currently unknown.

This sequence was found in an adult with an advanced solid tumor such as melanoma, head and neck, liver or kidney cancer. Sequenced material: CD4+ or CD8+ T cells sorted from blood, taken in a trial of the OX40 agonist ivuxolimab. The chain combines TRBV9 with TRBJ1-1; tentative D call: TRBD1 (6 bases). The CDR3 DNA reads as TGTGCCAGCAGCGTAGTACCTCCGGGACAGAACACTGAAGCTTTCTTT. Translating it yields CASSVVPPGQNTEAFF.